These T cell receptor beta chains were read from a single sample in a study of blood T cells in healthy people across ages. In TCRdb, the 5' RACE reads were re-called with MiXCR into one record per CDR3 protein. The sample lists over 1,500,000 distinct CDR3 sequences; approximately 39% were seen once. Sequencing was performed on blood. These receptors originate from a human donor in good health. CDR3s include the opening cysteine and the closing phenylalanine or tryptophan. D genes are given only for firm matches. Not all rows give a size; the values are once, few, many and, for expanded clones, a class.

D gene	V gene	clone size	J gene	CDR3 DNA	CDR3 protein
TRBD1	TRBV20-1	few	TRBJ1-1	TGCAGTGCTAGACAGGGGGGGAGGACTGAGGCTTTCTTT	CSARQGGRTEAFF
-	TRBV7-9	once	TRBJ1-4	TGTGCCAGCAGCTTAGAGAGCGGAAAACTGTTTTTT	CASSLESGKLFF
-	TRBV7-9	few	TRBJ2-3	TGTGCCAGCAGCTTAGCGGTAGGGGGGAACACAGATACGCAGTATTTT	CASSLAVGGNTDTQYF
-	TRBV7-3	few	TRBJ1-6	TGTGCCAGCACCCTACCCGGTTCACCCCTCCACTTT	CASTLPGSPLHF
TRBD2	TRBV7-9	-	TRBJ2-1	TGTGCCAGCAGCTCCGAGTGGACTAGTTATGAGCAGTTCTTC	CASSSEWTSYEQFF
TRBD2	TRBV20-1	-	TRBJ2-7	TGCAGTGCTAGCCTAGCGGGGGACTACGAGCAGTACTTC	CSASLAGDYEQYF
-	TRBV4-3	-	TRBJ1-1	TGCGCCAGCAGCTTACAGACGCTGGGGACTGAAGCTTTCTTT	CASSLQTLGTEAFF
TRBD2	TRBV28	-	TRBJ2-3	TGTGCCAGCAGTTTCCCTATAGCGGGAGATAACACAGATACGCAGTATTTT	CASSFPIAGDNTDTQYF
-	TRBV10-3	-	TRBJ1-1	TGTGCCATCAGTGAGTCCTCAGGGGCCGGTACTGAAGCTTTCTTT	CAISESSGAGTEAFF
TRBD2	TRBV6-1	-	TRBJ2-7	TGTGCCAGCAGTGAAGGGCATGGCGGGGGGGCTTACGAGCAGTACTTC	CASSEGHGGGAYEQYF
TRBD2	TRBV4-2	-	TRBJ2-3	TGTGCCAGCAGCCCAGCGGGGGTTACGCAGTATTTT	CASSPAGVTQYF
TRBD1	TRBV12-3/TRBV12-4	-	TRBJ1-2	TGTGCCAGCAGCGTTGGGACAGGGAGACCGGATGGCTACACCTTC	CASSVGTGRPDGYTF
TRBD2	TRBV6-2/TRBV6-3	few	TRBJ2-5	TGTGCCAGCAGTTCGAGGACTAGCGGACTGGAGACCCCGTACTTC	CASSSRTSGLETPYF
TRBD1	TRBV29-1	-	TRBJ2-1	TGCAGCGTTGCCGGGACAGGGTGGACTGATGAGCAGTTCTTC	CSVAGTGWTDEQFF
-	TRBV5-1	-	TRBJ2-1	TGCGCCAGCAGCTTGGCCCAAGCCGATGAGCAGTTCTTC	CASSLAQADEQFF
-	TRBV6-5	few	TRBJ1-1	TGTGCCAGCAGTTACCGGGACCGGACTGAGGCAATGAACACTGAAGCTTTCTTT	CASSYRDRTEAMNTEAFF
-	TRBV7-8	-	TRBJ2-1	TGTGCCAGCAGCTTACTGACGGCGTCCTACAATGAGCAGTTCTTC	CASSLLTASYNEQFF
TRBD1	TRBV29-1	few	TRBJ1-1	TGCAGCGTTTCGGGACAGGCGCTTGAAGCTTTCTTT	CSVSGQALEAFF
TRBD1	TRBV9	many	TRBJ2-5	TGTGCCAGCAGCGTAACGGGACAGGAAGAGACCCAGTACTTC	CASSVTGQEETQYF
-	TRBV10-3	-	TRBJ2-3	TGTGCCACTCTGGACTTCTCAGATACGCAGTATTTT	CATLDFSDTQYF
-	TRBV2	-	TRBJ2-1	TGTGCCAGCAGTGATGTGTTTGAGACCTTATACAATGAGCAGTTCTTC	CASSDVFETLYNEQFF
-	TRBV6-5	once	TRBJ2-7	TGTGCCAGCAGGGGGACTCCCGCCTACGAGCAGTACTTC	CASRGTPAYEQYF
-	TRBV27	-	TRBJ1-2	TGTGCCAGCAGTCACCAAGGGGCTTGGAAAGGCTACACCTTC	CASSHQGAWKGYTF
-	TRBV3-1	few	TRBJ1-2	TGTGCCAGCAGCCGGGATTGGTATGGCTACACCTTC	CASSRDWYGYTF
TRBD2	TRBV4-3	few	TRBJ2-4	TGCGCCAGCAGCCGTTACGGTCTAGCGGGGGGAAACAAAGCCAAAAACATTCAGTACTTC	CASSRYGLAGGNKAKNIQYF
TRBD1	TRBV10-3	few	TRBJ1-2	TGTGCCATCAGGTCCTTAGGGGGCGCGGATGGCTACACCTTC	CAIRSLGGADGYTF
-	TRBV29-1	-	TRBJ2-7	TGCAGCGCCCTCAGACAGGACTCCTACGAGCAGTACTTC	CSALRQDSYEQYF
-	TRBV12-3/TRBV12-4	-	TRBJ2-7	TGTGCCAGCAGTTTCCTGGACCAGGATCCTAACGAGCAGTACTTC	CASSFLDQDPNEQYF
TRBD2	TRBV6-1	few	TRBJ2-3	TGTGCCAGCAGCGCCGGGACTAGTCCCGTTGATACGCAGTATTTT	CASSAGTSPVDTQYF
-	TRBV10-3	-	TRBJ2-6	TGTGCCATCAGTGAGGACGGGTCTGGGGCCAACGTCCTGACTTTC	CAISEDGSGANVLTF
TRBD2	TRBV20-1	few	TRBJ2-3	TGCAGTGCCCCAGCGCGGGGGGGTTTCGCCGATACGCAGTATTTT	CSAPARGGFADTQYF
TRBD1	TRBV4-1	-	TRBJ2-1	TGCGCCAGCAGCCAAGATCGAGGGACAGGGGGCTCTTCTAATGAGCAGTTCTTC	CASSQDRGTGGSSNEQFF
-	TRBV7-9	once	TRBJ2-3	TGTGCCAGCAGCTTATTTGTCCGCCAGGGAGTAGATACGCAGTATTTT	CASSLFVRQGVDTQYF
-	TRBV9	few	TRBJ2-7	TGTGCCAGCAGCTCCTCCGGGTCGAGCTCCTACGAGCAGTACTTC	CASSSSGSSSYEQYF
-	TRBV7-2	-	TRBJ1-2	TGTGCCGCCGGGCCTCCCCCGAGAGGCTACACCTTC	CAAGPPPRGYTF
-	TRBV11-3	-	TRBJ1-1	TGTGCCAGCAGCTTCTCTCCGCCGCCCTTAAACACTGAAGCTTTCTTT	CASSFSPPPLNTEAFF
-	TRBV7-9	few	TRBJ1-4	TGTGCCAGCAGCCCAATTTCGATGGGTGAAAAACTGTTTTTT	CASSPISMGEKLFF
TRBD1	TRBV29-1	-	TRBJ2-4	TGCAGCGTGCGACAGGGTAATGAGCAGTACTTC	CSVRQGNEQYF
-	TRBV11-2	few	TRBJ2-3	TGTGCCAGCAGCTTAGTCGCACTGAGCACAGATACGCAGTATTTT	CASSLVALSTDTQYF
TRBD2	TRBV4-2	-	TRBJ2-1	TGTGCCAGCAGCCAAGAAATCGGTCAACGGGGGGGGACTTACAATGAGCAGTTCTTC	CASSQEIGQRGGTYNEQFF